This T cell receptor (beta chain) was observed in a study of CD8+ T cells in alopecia areata. Whole-study context: After 6 to 18 months of tofacitinib, follow-up continued 6 months off drug.

RNA was extracted and reverse transcribed into cDNA as the sequencing template. Using immunoSEQ multiplex PCR, the repertoire was profiled, and TCRdb retains in-frame clones only, with some absent. The table lists 200,000 to 250,000 clones, roughly 56% of them singletons. In its sample, this clone was seen a few times. Its antigen is unidentified. Stated treatment: oral pan-JAK inhibitor, 5-10 mg twice daily. Findings and limits, study-wide: Because one nonresponder was included, the link of baseline CD8+ expansion to response is considered uncertain. Sequence data from scalp samples additionally include resident alphabeta T cells of normal skin.

The receptor was derived from a human donor with alopecia areata. Sequenced material: CD4+ T cells sorted from blood, taken at week 4, from a patient treated with tofacitinib.

CDR3 amino acids: CASSQESRGAAYEQYF. In nucleotides, the CDR3 is TGCGCCAGCAGCCAGGAATCCCGGGGGGCCGCCTACGAGCAGTACTTC. The chain uses TRBV4-1 and TRBJ2-7; D perhaps matches TRBD2 (7 bases). V was pared by 3 bases and J by 2 bases, with 17 bases between. Per the germline V gene, CDR1 is MGHRA and CDR2 is YSYEKL. The CDR3 has 16 residues.